The 28 T cell receptor beta chains reported below all come from one sample, sequenced in a study of T cells after yellow fever vaccination (dated by TCRdb to between 2019 and 2020). The library was generated by 5' RACE. The reads were generated on an Illumina HiSeq 2500. TCRdb redid the processing of the public reads, applying fastp at Q25 and MiXCR, and retained in-frame beta chains. Entries are consolidated by CDR3 protein sequence, retaining the most common genes and DNA. The sample table lists a few hundred thousand distinct CDR3 sequences, 15% to 20% of them with a count of one. The top ten constitute about 13% of the sample. The intended sense of this specimen's treatment or condition label: live attenuated yellow fever vaccine strain. Sample: PBMCs, taken 15 days after the yellow fever booster vaccination. The receptor set was obtained from a man aged 25-45 years who received the YFV17D yellow fever vaccine.

V usage is TRBV20-1 and J usage is TRBJ1-2, with no clear D. CDR3 length: 8 amino acids. V was cut by 3 bases and J by 7 bases, with 0 bases left in between. Germline V CDR1 and CDR2: DFQATT, SNEGSKA (reference sequence). CDR3 residues: CSASGYTF. CDR3 DNA: TGCAGTGCTAGTGGCTACACCTTC.

This clonotype was recorded a few times. This rearrangement joins TRBV20-1 to TRBJ2-4; 7 nucleotides match TRBD2. The CDR3 has 13 amino acids. The germline V gene encodes CDR1 DFQATT and CDR2 SNEGSKA (reference sequence). Unmatched junction bases numbered 5, after V lost 6 bases and J lost 3 bases. In DNA form, the CDR3 reads TGCAGTGCCCGGGAGGTCGTCAAAAACATTCAGTACTTC. Protein sequence: CSAREVVKNIQYF.

The CDR3 DNA sequence: TGCAGCGTTGATGAAGGGAGCAATCAGCCCCAGCATTTT. Its translation: CSVDEGSNQPQHF. The chain joins TRBV29-1 to TRBJ1-5; D call uncertain. Germline V lookup: CDR1 SQVTM, CDR2 ANQGSEA. CDR3 length: 13 residues. V was cut by 3 bases and J by 1 base, with 7 bases left in between.

This clonotype was found a few times. In DNA form, the CDR3 reads TGTGCCAGCGCGACCCGGGGGACAGGGGGCTATTGGAGCAATCAGCCCCAGCATTTT. This translates into CASATRGTGGYWSNQPQHF. The chain links TRBV28 to TRBJ1-5; TRBD1 agrees at 12 bases. Germline V gene data show CDR1 as MDHEN and CDR2 as SYDVKM. J gave up 1 base and V 8 bases, and 15 bases lay outside the gene matches. This CDR3 is 19 amino acids long.

This clonotype showed up just a few times. This chain uses TRBV30 with TRBJ2-2; weak D call: TRBD2 (6 bases). Looked up from germline, CDR1 is GTSNPN and CDR2 is SVGIG (reference sequence). The CDR3 loop spans 15 amino acids. V was clipped by 3 bases and J by 3 bases, with 14 bases between them. The CDR3: CAWSRRGSDTGELFF. CDR3 nucleotide sequence: TGTGCCTGGAGCCGCCGGGGGTCGGACACCGGGGAGCTGTTTTTT.

The chain carries TRBV20-1 and TRBJ2-1; 16 bases line up with TRBD2. V was pared by 2 bases and J by 8 bases, with 3 bases of the junction left unmatched. Germline V gene data show CDR1 as DFQATT and CDR2 as SNEGSKA (reference sequence). The CDR3 has 15 residues. In DNA, the CDR3 is TGCAGTGCTAGAAGGGGGACTAGCGGGGGGGATGAGCAGTTCTTC. This encodes CSARRGTSGGDEQFF.

This clonotype occurred many times. V is TRBV20-1 and J is TRBJ2-3; D call uncertain. V was trimmed by 2 bases and J by 7 bases, leaving 13 bases between them. CDR1 is DFQATT and CDR2 is SNEGSKA in the germline V gene (reference sequence). This CDR3 region has 13 residues. The CDR3 bases are TGCAGTGCTAGACGGCTTGACGGATATACGCAGTATTTT. Translated, it gives CSARRLDGYTQYF.

The sample holds a few counts of this clonotype. J is TRBJ2-1 and V is TRBV18; TRBD2 aligns across 8 bases. The germline CDR1 and CDR2 sequences are KGHSH and LQKENI. The CDR3 runs to 18 residues. V dropped 3 bases and J dropped 8; count of bases not matched to a gene: 18. CDR3 DNA sequence: TGTGCCAGCTCACCTAGCATTCGGCTAGCGGGTTCTCTGGATGAGCAGTTCTTC. Its protein product is CASSPSIRLAGSLDEQFF. The variable domain in full, with the rest retrieved from reference TRBV18 and TRBJ2-1, is NAGVMQNPRHLVRRRGQEARLRCSPMKGHSHVYWYRQLPEEGLKFMVYLQKENIIDESGMPKERFSAEFPKEGPSILRIQQVVRGDSAAYFCASSPSIRLAGSLDEQFFGPGTRLTVL.

This clonotype has just a few counts. CDR3 residues: CSAPRGTGGSTDTQYF. The CDR3 DNA follows: TGCAGTGCTCCCCGGGGGACGGGAGGTAGCACAGATACGCAGTATTTT. The chain employs TRBV20-1 and TRBJ2-3; TRBD2 agrees at 7 bases. Germline CDR1 reads DFQATT; CDR2 reads SNEGSKA (reference sequence). There are 16 residues in the CDR3. J was trimmed by 0 bases and V by 5 bases; bases with no gene match: 11.

This clonotype has more than one count but fewer than ten. This chain joins TRBV24-1 and TRBJ2-1; 9 bases align to TRBD1. Germline loops: CDR1 KGHDR, CDR2 SFDVKD. Trimming took 4 bases from V and 4 from J; bases not matched to a gene: 7. This CDR3 has 16 residues. CDR3 nucleotides: TGTGCCACCAGTGACCCACAGGGGGCGAGGTACAATGAGCAGTTCTTC. Its protein is CATSDPQGARYNEQFF.

This clonotype was seen more than once but under ten times. The chain joins TRBV23-1 to TRBJ2-7; 9 bases are a match to TRBD1. TRBV23-1 is flagged as an ORF with uncertain function. This CDR3 is 13 amino acids long. With V trimmed by 5 bases and J by 6 bases, 5 bases remained unmatched. The CDR3 loop reads CASSWDRVCEQYF. CDR3 in DNA: TGCGCCAGCAGTTGGGACAGGGTATGCGAGCAGTACTTC.

This clonotype was observed at least ten times. The J gene is TRBJ2-1, the V gene TRBV2, with D unresolved. The CDR3 sequence is 11 residues long. Trimming cost V 4 bases and J 10 bases, with 8 bases left between them. Germline lookup yields CDR1 SNHLY and CDR2 FYNNEI. The CDR3 loop is CASSGLAEQFF. The CDR3 DNA reads TGTGCCAGCAGTGGGTTGGCGGAGCAGTTCTTC.

The chain recombines TRBV5-1 with TRBJ2-7; 9 bases map to TRBD2. This CDR3 comprises 15 residues. With V trimmed by 5 bases and J by 3 bases, 9 bases remained unmatched. Germline V CDR1 and CDR2: SGHRS, YFSETQ. CDR3 region: CASREGLAGFYEQYF. The CDR3 DNA reads TGCGCCAGCAGGGAGGGGCTAGCGGGATTCTACGAGCAGTACTTC.

This clonotype has just a few counts. This sequence joins TRBV7-2 and TRBJ2-7; TRBD2 matches 8 bases. Germline CDR1 reads SGHTA; CDR2 reads FQGNSA. The CDR3 extends over 15 amino acids. V lost 5 bases, J lost 5 bases, and 11 bases stayed unmatched. The CDR3 spells CASSTGTSPSNEQYF. CDR3 nucleotide sequence: TGTGCCAGCAGCACCGGGACTAGTCCAAGTAACGAGCAGTACTTC. The full variable domain, with the rest looked up from reference TRBV7-2 and TRBJ2-7, is GAGVSQSPSNKVTEKGKDVELRCDPISGHTALYWYRQSLGQGLEFLIYFQGNSAPDKSGLPSDRFSAERTGGSVSTLTIQRTQQEDSAVYLCASSTGTSPSNEQYFGPGTRLTVT.

This clonotype was found a few times. The rearrangement uses TRBV28 and TRBJ2-7, with 9 bases fitting TRBD1. V lost 5 bases and J lost 7; bases outside the gene matches: 9. The V gene's germline CDR1 is MDHEN and CDR2 SYDVKM. The CDR3 has 14 residues. The CDR3 spells CASSPPTGGGEQYF. In nucleotides, the CDR3 is TGTGCCAGCAGTCCCCCAACAGGGGGCGGAGAGCAGTACTTC.

V gene TRBV7-2 combines with J gene TRBJ2-1; tentative D call: TRBD2 (6 bases). The V gene's germline CDR1 is SGHTA and CDR2 FQGNSA. The length of the CDR3 is 15 residues. Trimming took off 3 bases at V and 6 bases at J, with 15 bases between the two ends. CDR3 sequence reads: CASSFSRLASNEQFF. CDR3 DNA sequence: TGTGCCAGCAGCTTTTCCCGGCTAGCGAGCAATGAGCAGTTCTTC. The complete variable domain, with remaining parts taken from reference TRBV7-2 and TRBJ2-1, reads GAGVSQSPSNKVTEKGKDVELRCDPISGHTALYWYRQSLGQGLEFLIYFQGNSAPDKSGLPSDRFSAERTGGSVSTLTIQRTQQEDSAVYLCASSFSRLASNEQFFGPGTRLTVL.

This clonotype was observed a handful of times. The chain has TRBV28 and TRBJ1-4; D remains ambiguous. This CDR3 is built from 15 residues. The germline CDR1 and CDR2 sequences are MDHEN and SYDVKM. The V gene lost 1 base and the J gene lost 4 bases, with 10 bases spanning the gap. The CDR3 DNA is TGTGCCAGCAGTTTATTTGCGGGCAATAATGAAAAACTGTTTTTT. Its translation is CASSLFAGNNEKLFF.

This rearrangement joins TRBV19 to TRBJ2-1, with D tentatively TRBD1 or TRBD2 (6 bases each). Germline V gene sequence: CDR1 LNHDA, CDR2 SQIVND (reference sequence). CDR3 length equals 13 residues. Deletions cut 5 bases from V and 9 bases from J, with 14 bases between. The CDR3 DNA reads TGTGCCAGTAGTTTGTCCGAGGGGGGTGAGCAGTTCTTC. The encoded protein is CASSLSEGGEQFF. The full variable domain, its missing parts supplied by reference TRBV19 and TRBJ2-1, is DGGITQSPKYLFRKEGQNVTLSCEQNLNHDAMYWYRQDPGQGLRLIYYSQIVNDFQKGDIAEGYSVSREKKESFPLTVTSAQKNPTAFYLCASSLSEGGEQFFGPGTRLTVL.

The sample holds a few counts of this clonotype. The rearrangement joins TRBV2 to TRBJ2-6; D not resolved. Per the germline V gene, CDR1 is SNHLY and CDR2 is FYNNEI. This CDR3 is built from 17 residues. Trimming took off 5 bases at V and 0 bases at J, with 14 bases between the two ends. CDR3 in DNA: TGTGCCAGCAGTCTCCACCCGGTCCTCTCTGGGGCCAACGTCCTGACTTTC. Its translation is CASSLHPVLSGANVLTF.

This clonotype appeared a few times. This chain joins TRBV4-2 and TRBJ2-7; D gene ambiguous. Germline lookup yields CDR1 LGHNA and CDR2 YNFKEQ. The CDR3 is made up of 14 amino acids. V lost 1 base and J 0 bases, leaving 7 bases between the germline ends. CDR3 loop: CASSQATSSYEQYF. CDR3 nucleotides: TGTGCCAGCAGCCAAGCAACGAGCTCCTACGAGCAGTACTTC.

V gene TRBV7-9 combines with J gene TRBJ1-1; no reliable D call. The CDR3 has 12 amino acids. The V and J ends lost 7 bases and 1 base respectively, with 7 bases between them. CDR1 is SEHNR, CDR2 FQNEAQ, per germline (reference sequence). The CDR3 DNA is TGTGCCAGCACATGGGGGAACACTGAAGCTTTCTTT. Its translation is CASTWGNTEAFF. The full variable domain, with the rest looked up from reference TRBV7-9 and TRBJ1-1, is DTGVSQNPRHKITKRGQNVTFRCDPISEHNRLYWYRQTLGQGPEFLTYFQNEAQLEKSRLLSDRFSAERPKGSFSTLEIQRTEQGDSAMYLCASTWGNTEAFFGQGTRLTVV.

This sequence joins TRBV18 and TRBJ2-1, with 8 positions matching TRBD2. The CDR3 runs 14 residues. Germline V CDR1 and CDR2: KGHSH, LQKENI. V dropped 3 bases and J dropped 6; count of bases not matched to a gene: 4. The CDR3, as DNA: TGTGCCAGCTCACCGCAAGCGGGAGCCAATGAGCAGTTCTTC. Its translation is CASSPQAGANEQFF.

The rearrangement uses TRBV15 and TRBJ1-6; D is ambiguous. This CDR3 is built from 17 residues. Between the trimmed V and J ends, which lost 0 bases and 7 bases, there was a span of 16 bases. Germline V CDR1 and CDR2: LNHNV, YYDKDF (reference sequence). The DNA of the CDR3 is TGTGCCACCAGCAGAGATCGGGCCTCCTCGGGGAATTCACCCCTCCACTTT. Protein product: CATSRDRASSGNSPLHF.

This clonotype has at least ten counts. CDR3 residues: CASSHGSYNEQFF. The CDR3 nucleotides are TGTGCCAGCAGCCATGGCTCCTACAATGAGCAGTTCTTC. The chain carries TRBV7-2 and TRBJ2-1; D unresolved. The V end was cut by 5 bases, the J end by 0 bases, with 5 bases between. CDR3 size: 13 residues. Per germline, CDR1 SGHTA and CDR2 FQGNSA.

This clonotype was recorded many times. The chain combines TRBV3-1 with TRBJ2-7, with a tentative D call TRBD2 (6 bases). In germline, CDR1 is LGHDT, CDR2 YNNKEL (reference sequence). The CDR3 consists of 13 residues. The V and J ends lost 4 bases and 0 bases respectively, with 7 bases between them. DNA of the CDR3: TGTGCCAGCAGCCGGAGGGCCTCCTACGAGCAGTACTTC. The encoded protein is CASSRRASYEQYF.

On this clonotype itself: Just one base apart from a much larger clone, this may be a read error. V usage is TRBV5-6 and J usage is TRBJ2-1; D ambiguous. Germline values: CDR1 SGHDT, CDR2 YYEEEE. The CDR3 spans 11 residues. Trimming cost V 2 bases and J 7 bases, with 4 bases left between them. CDR3 amino acids: CASSFTNEQFF. CDR3 bases: TGTGCCAGCAGCTTTACGAATGAGCAGTTCTTC.

This clonotype was observed a few times. Possible read error: a much larger clone is one base away. For the CDR3, the DNA is TGTGCCAGCAGCCCTAGCGGGAGGAGAACCGGGGAGCTGTTTTTT. Residues: CASSPSGRRTGELFF. V and J are TRBV11-2 and TRBJ2-2, with 11 bases lining up with TRBD2. Germline CDR1 is SGHAT and CDR2 is FQNNGV. The CDR3 extends over 15 amino acids. V lost 5 bases, J lost 5 bases, and 4 bases stayed unmatched. Full variable domain (missing parts from reference TRBV11-2 and TRBJ2-2): EAGVAQSPRYKIIEKRQSVAFWCNPISGHATLYWYQQILGQGPKLLIQFQNNGVVDDSQLPKDRFSAERLKGVDSTLKIQPAKLEDSAVYLCASSPSGRRTGELFFGEGSRLTVL.

This sequence joins TRBV4-1 and TRBJ2-6, with D maybe TRBD2 (5 bases). V was clipped by 5 bases and J by 0 bases, with 11 bases between them. CDR3 size: 16 residues. Looked up from germline, CDR1 is MGHRA and CDR2 is YSYEKL. CDR3 bases: TGCGCCAGCAGCGAGAGGGCCCGCTCTGGGGCCAACGTCCTGACTTTC. Its translation: CASSERARSGANVLTF.